One sample yielded the 5 T cell receptor beta chains listed below, sequenced in a study of technical replicates of blood from a handful of donors. TCRdb's copy holds only in-frame clones and misses some; the assay was immunoSEQ multiplex PCR. This table holds around 84,000 clones, more than 95% found once. Sequencing was carried out using T cells isolated from PBMCs. The receptors derive from a human donor in good health.

The chain links TRBV11-2 to TRBJ2-2, with TRBD1 identical over 8 bases. V trimming: 4 bases; J trimming: 5 bases; junction bases outside the gene matches: 9. CDR1 and CDR2 (germline): SGHAT, FQNNGV. The CDR3 length is 16 residues. CDR3: CASSSFRGQGTGELFF. CDR3 DNA: TGTGCCAGCAGCTCGTTCAGGGGGCAGGGGACCGGGGAGCTGTTTTTT.

The chain carries TRBV2 and TRBJ2-3; TRBD1 matches 8 bases. The ends lost 3 bases at V and 0 bases at J; junction bases unmatched: 5. CDR1 is SNHLY, CDR2 FYNNEI, per germline. The CDR3 totals 16 residues. The CDR3 reads CASSDGTGRSTDTQYF. CDR3 DNA sequence: TGTGCCAGCAGTGATGGGACAGGCCGTAGCACAGATACGCAGTATTTT.

The chain employs TRBV29-1 and TRBJ2-7; the D gene is possibly TRBD1 (5 bases). The CDR3 runs to 15 residues. Germline CDR1 SQVTM, CDR2 ANQGSEA. V was pared by 0 bases and J by 5 bases, with 17 bases between. CDR3 in amino acids: CSVEESADSRHEQYF. The CDR3 DNA reads as TGCAGCGTTGAAGAGTCCGCAGACAGTAGACACGAGCAGTACTTC.

CDR3 loop: CASSPGGTGNTIYF. DNA for the CDR3: TGTGCCAGCAGCCCAGGGGGAACTGGAAACACCATATATTTT. This rearrangement joins TRBV5-6 to TRBJ1-3, with 7 bases aligning to TRBD1. Losses at the gene ends were 4 bases for V and 2 bases for J; bases not matched to a gene: 3. This CDR3 is built from 14 residues. The V gene's germline CDR1 is SGHDT and CDR2 YYEEEE. Full variable domain (remainder filled in from reference TRBV5-6 and TRBJ1-3): DAGVTQSPTHLIKTRGQQVTLRCSPKSGHDTVSWYQQALGQGPQFIFQYYEEEERQRGNFPDRFSGHQFPNYSSELNVNALLLGDSALYLCASSPGGTGNTIYFGEGSWLTVV.

The chain is built from TRBV27 and TRBJ1-1; D is unresolved. In germline, CDR1 is MNHEY, CDR2 SMNVEV (reference sequence). The V end was cut by 2 bases, the J end by 3 bases, with 7 bases between. This CDR3 has 13 amino acids. CDR3 coding DNA: TGTGCCAGCAGTTTAGAGGGTCACACTGAAGCTTTCTTT. Translating gives CASSLEGHTEAFF.